This T cell receptor beta chain was captured by sequencing in a study of blood T cell repertoires in COVID-19. Looking at the study overall: The United States, Italy and Spain supplied acute and convalescent COVID-19 samples. PBMCs, B-cell-depleted T cells, or T cells were the source of the cDNA or gDNA that made up the material.

V dropped 4 bases and J dropped 5 bases, with 12 bases sitting between them. The germline CDR1 and CDR2 sequences are SNHLY and FYNNEI. This CDR3 has 14 amino acids. Study processing details: Nucleated cell counts were estimated from reference gene primer amplification. Only in-frame clones appear in the TCRdb table, and some are missing; sequencing was by immunoSEQ multiplex PCR. D and trimming were read from the DNA, whereas the V and J calls and clone size are those reported in that table. The sample includes under 200,000 clones, more than 75% of them seen just once. Source material: peripheral blood. The V call is TRBV2, the J call TRBJ1-5, with TRBD1 as a possible D gene (5 bases). The receptor comes from a woman of 80 years or more with acute or convalescent COVID-19. The DNA of the CDR3 is TGTGCCAGCAGTGTTGGGCAGGGATATCAGCCCCAGCATTTT. Encoded protein: CASSVGQGYQPQHF.